These 32 T cell receptor beta chains were sequenced from one sample in a study of T cells in Graves' hyperthyroidism and ophthalmopathy. RNA transcripts yielded amplified TCR beta CDR3 regions. HTBI primers drove first-round RT-PCR of the TCR CDR3. Each CDR3 protein gets one entry after TCRdb re-called the multiplex PCR reads with MiXCR. Found here are under 350,000 distinct CDR3 sequences, about 20% of them singletons; the top ten hold around 54%. Sequencing was carried out using blood. The receptors were sampled from a woman between 50 and 59 years old with Graves' hyperthyroidism.

This clonotype has ten or more counts. V and J are TRBV11-1 and TRBJ1-2; no clear D gene. This CDR3 is built from 13 residues. Looked up from germline, CDR1 is SGHAT and CDR2 is FQDESV (reference sequence). The V and J ends lost 0 bases and 2 bases respectively, with 4 bases between them. CDR3 amino acids: CASSLAGNYGYTF. As DNA, the CDR3 is TGTGCCAGCAGCTTAGCCGGGAACTATGGCTACACCTTC.

The chain carries TRBV19 and TRBJ1-4; 8 positions match TRBD1. CDR1 is LNHDA, CDR2 SQIVND, per germline (reference sequence). CDR3 size: 14 residues. V dropped 4 bases and J dropped 8; count of bases not matched to a gene: 6. For the CDR3, the DNA is TGTGCCAGTAGTAATTTCGACAGGGGCGAAAAACTGTTTTTT. It specifies CASSNFDRGEKLFF.

This clonotype was seen more than once but under ten times. The rearrangement uses TRBV18 and TRBJ2-1; 12 nucleotides match TRBD2. The CDR3 has 15 amino acids. From germline, CDR1 is KGHSH and CDR2 LQKENI. V lost 6 bases, J lost 1 base, and 1 base stayed unmatched. This CDR3 reads CASSGLAGSYNEQFF. The DNA for the CDR3 is TGTGCCAGCTCTGGACTAGCGGGATCCTACAATGAGCAGTTCTTC.

This clonotype has more than one count but fewer than ten. This chain joins TRBV5-1 and TRBJ1-5; 8 nucleotides align to TRBD1. Trimming cost V 4 bases and J 6 bases; bases outside gene matches: 6. The CDR3 length is 14 residues. Germline V lookup: CDR1 SGHRS, CDR2 YFSETQ. The CDR3 region has the DNA TGCGCCAGCAGCCAGACAGGGGACGGTCAGCCCCAGCATTTT. Encoded protein: CASSQTGDGQPQHF.

This clonotype was detected a few times. V usage is TRBV9 and J usage is TRBJ1-3; 8 nucleotides align to TRBD1. J was trimmed by 7 bases and V by 4 bases; bases with no gene match: 7. Germline CDR1 reads SGDLS; CDR2 reads YYNGEE. The CDR3 is 14 amino acids. CDR3 protein: CASSLGQGGNTIYF. The CDR3 bases are TGTGCCAGCAGCCTCGGACAGGGTGGGAACACCATATATTTT.

This clonotype was counted ten times or more. This chain connects TRBV11-2 to TRBJ2-7; D is tentatively TRBD1 or TRBD2 (5 bases each). Germline CDR1 SGHAT, CDR2 FQNNGV. V was trimmed by 0 bases and J by 0 bases, leaving 12 bases between them. This CDR3 comprises 16 residues. The CDR3 spells CASSLDSGASSYEQYF. In DNA, the CDR3 is TGTGCCAGCAGCTTAGATTCCGGGGCTAGCTCCTACGAGCAGTACTTC.

There are a few counts of this clonotype. The chain employs TRBV20-1 and TRBJ1-5; maybe TRBD1 (5 bases). Per the germline V gene, CDR1 is DFQATT and CDR2 is SNEGSKA (reference sequence). The CDR3 sequence is 12 residues long. V dropped 5 bases and J dropped 6 bases, with 11 bases sitting between them. The CDR3 DNA sequence: TGCAGTGCTGTTCAGGGTTTTCAGCCCCAGCATTTT. Its protein is CSAVQGFQPQHF.

This chain uses TRBV10-3 with TRBJ1-1, with TRBD1 matching 7 bases. This CDR3 region has 13 residues. Germline V gene sequence: CDR1 ENHRY, CDR2 SYGVKD. J lost 4 bases, V lost 11 bases, and 10 bases had no gene match. CDR3 in DNA: TGTGCCTCTCATACAGGGGTTGGCACTGAAGCTTTCTTT. Encoded protein: CASHTGVGTEAFF.

Concerning this clonotype: One end of the junction does not line up with germline, which may come from a read error. V and J are TRBV12-3 or TRBV12-4 and TRBJ1-2; TRBD1 matches at 9 bases. The CDR3 covers 13 residues. CDR3 sequence (DNA): TGCGCCGCGGGACAGGGAGTAGAGTATGGCTACACCTTC. Encoded protein: CAAGQGVEYGYTF.

This clonotype was seen many times. The chain carries TRBV12-3 or TRBV12-4 and TRBJ2-5; possible D gene TRBD1, 6 bases. The CDR3 has 14 amino acids. Trimming removed 3 bases at V and 1 base at J, with 9 bases between. CDR3 sequence: CASSLTGLQETQYF. The CDR3 nucleotides are TGTGCCAGCAGTTTGACAGGCCTCCAAGAGACCCAGTACTTC.

The V gene is TRBV28, the J gene TRBJ2-7; D is unresolved. The CDR3 runs 13 residues. V shed 3 bases and J shed 2 bases, with 8 bases lying between them. Germline V gene lookup returns CDR1 MDHEN and CDR2 SYDVKM. CDR3 sequence reads: CASSFQATYEQYF. The CDR3 region has the DNA TGTGCCAGCAGTTTCCAGGCTACCTACGAGCAGTACTTC.

Ten or more counts support this clonotype. The V call is TRBV9, the J call TRBJ2-5, with D possibly TRBD2 on 6 matching bases. CDR1 SGDLS and CDR2 YYNGEE come from the germline V gene. This CDR3 comprises 16 residues. V lost 2 bases, J lost 5 bases, and 19 bases lay in between. CDR3 in amino acids: CASSVGGNPIPETQYF. The DNA for the CDR3 is TGTGCCAGCAGCGTGGGCGGGAACCCTATACCGGAGACCCAGTACTTC.

The table lists this clonotype with a few counts. V gene TRBV12-3 or TRBV12-4 combines with J gene TRBJ1-2; D gene unclear. The CDR3 extends over 13 amino acids. Trimming took off 5 bases at V and 8 bases at J, with 15 bases between the two ends. The CDR3 DNA reads TGTGCCAGCAGTATGAACAGAGTCTTAGGCTACACCTTC. Translated, it gives CASSMNRVLGYTF.

This clonotype was found a few times. The V and J genes are TRBV19 and TRBJ2-1; 9 bases align to TRBD2. This CDR3 is built from 16 residues. Trimming at V came to 1 base and at J to 7 bases, leaving 8 bases not matched to a gene. Germline-derived CDR1 and CDR2 are LNHDA and SQIVND (reference sequence). The CDR3 DNA sequence: TGTGCCAGTAGTATAGGAGCGGCGGGGGGGCGGAATGAGCAGTTCTTC. It encodes CASSIGAAGGRNEQFF.

V gene TRBV19 combines with J gene TRBJ2-3; TRBD1 matches 11 bases. Germline CDR1 reads LNHDA; CDR2 reads SQIVND (reference sequence). Trimming took 6 bases from V and 4 from J; bases not matched to a gene: 6. The CDR3 covers 15 residues. The CDR3 spells CASRDRGPDPDTQYF. The CDR3 bases are TGTGCCAGTAGGGACAGGGGGCCAGACCCAGATACGCAGTATTTT.

This clonotype was recorded at least ten times. The rearrangement links TRBV2 to TRBJ2-3, with 8 bases lining up with TRBD2. The length of the CDR3 is 14 residues. Germline V gene sequence: CDR1 SNHLY, CDR2 FYNNEI. The V and J ends lost 4 bases and 3 bases, in that order; junction bases with no gene match: 3. CDR3 region: CASSVVAGTDTQYF. The CDR3 bases are TGTGCCAGCAGTGTAGTAGCGGGAACAGATACGCAGTATTTT.

This clonotype came up a few times. The J gene is TRBJ2-1, the V gene TRBV7-3; D gene ambiguous. Germline V gives CDR1 SGHTA, CDR2 FQGTGA. V was pared by 5 bases and J by 9 bases, with 11 bases between. The CDR3 is 12 residues long. The CDR3 here is CASSPSRGEQFF. The CDR3, as DNA: TGTGCCAGCAGCCCCTCACGCGGTGAGCAGTTCTTC.

The DNA of the CDR3 is TGTGCCAGCAGTTTAGCGGGGGTCTCGGAGACCCAGTACTTC. Translation gives CASSLAGVSETQYF. This chain links TRBV27 with TRBJ2-5; 7 bases agree with TRBD2. CDR1 is MNHEY, CDR2 SMNVEV, per germline (reference sequence). The length of the CDR3 is 14 residues. Unmatched junction bases numbered 5, after V lost 2 bases and J lost 5 bases.

This clonotype was counted at least ten times. The V gene is TRBV20-1, the J gene TRBJ2-2; no clear D. CDR1 and CDR2 from the germline V gene are DFQATT and SNEGSKA (reference sequence). V lost 0 bases and J lost 2, with 16 bases in between. The CDR3 is made up of 17 amino acids. The CDR3 DNA is TGCAGTGCTAGAGAGGAAGGCACACGATTCAACACCGGGGAGCTGTTTTTT. Translating gives CSAREEGTRFNTGELFF.

This clonotype was detected ten times or more. V and J are TRBV7-8 and TRBJ1-1; no definite D call. V was trimmed by 3 bases and J by 4 bases, leaving 12 bases between them. Per the germline V gene, CDR1 is SGHVS and CDR2 is FQNEAQ. CDR3 size: 14 residues. CDR3 protein: CASSLLGSGTEAFF. For the CDR3, the DNA is TGTGCCAGCAGCTTGTTAGGGAGCGGCACTGAAGCTTTCTTT.

This clonotype has more than one count but fewer than ten. The V gene is TRBV12-3 or TRBV12-4, the J gene TRBJ2-2; TRBD1 is a possible D gene (8 bases). V was cut by 6 bases and J by 1 base, with 15 bases left in between. The CDR3 contains 16 residues. CDR3 residues: CASRGGGTGNTGELFF. The CDR3 nucleotides are TGTGCCAGCAGAGGGGGAGGGACAGGGAACACCGGGGAGCTGTTTTTT.

The V call is TRBV29-1, the J call TRBJ2-5; 10 nucleotides align to TRBD1. V dropped 3 bases and J dropped 5; count of bases not matched to a gene: 6. The CDR3 runs 14 residues. The germline V gene has CDR1 SQVTM and CDR2 ANQGSEA. CDR3 residues: CSVDGTGEGETQYF. The CDR3 region has the DNA TGCAGCGTTGACGGGACAGGGGAAGGGGAGACCCAGTACTTC.

The chain combines TRBV25-1 with TRBJ2-1, with D perhaps matching TRBD2 (6 bases). The V end lost 2 bases, the J end lost 8 bases, and 16 bases lay between the germline ends. This CDR3 has 15 amino acids. The germline gives CDR1 MGHDK, CDR2 SYGVNS. CDR3 residues: CASSENDGGWDEQFF. The CDR3 DNA is TGTGCCAGCAGTGAAAACGATGGGGGGTGGGATGAGCAGTTCTTC.

V and J are TRBV3-1 and TRBJ1-1, with D unresolved. V shed 5 bases and J shed 3 bases, with 13 bases lying between them. CDR1 and CDR2 from the germline V gene are LGHDT and YNNKEL (reference sequence). CDR3 length equals 14 residues. Here the CDR3 reads CASSGRGVDTEAFF. In DNA form, the CDR3 reads TGTGCCAGCAGCGGACGAGGCGTGGACACTGAAGCTTTCTTT. The whole variable domain, filled in from reference TRBV3-1 and TRBJ1-1, reads DTAVSQTPKYLVTQMGNDKSIKCEQNLGHDTMYWYKQDSKKFLKIMFSYNNKELIINETVPNRFSPKSPDKAHLNLHINSLELGDSAVYFCASSGRGVDTEAFFGQGTRLTVV.

The table lists this clonotype with many counts. J is TRBJ1-6 and V is TRBV6-1; 10 bases match TRBD1. The trim removed 5 bases at V and 6 bases at J, leaving 1 base unmatched. The length of the CDR3 is 14 residues. Germline V CDR1 and CDR2: MNHNS, SASEGT. As DNA, the CDR3 is TGTGCCAGCAGTCGGACAGGGGGTAATTCACCCCTCCACTTT. This sequence encodes CASSRTGGNSPLHF.

The chain uses TRBV13 and TRBJ1-4, with 8 bases lining up with TRBD1. The junction had 6 bases not matched to a gene; V was cut back by 5 bases and J by 7 bases. Germline V CDR1 and CDR2: PRHDT, FYEKMQ (reference sequence). This CDR3 is built from 14 residues. CDR3 nucleotides: TGTGCCAGCAGCCCGGACAGGGATGGTGAAAAACTGTTTTTT. Protein: CASSPDRDGEKLFF. The variable domain in full, with the rest retrieved from reference TRBV13 and TRBJ1-4, is AAGVIQSPRHLIKEKRETATLKCYPIPRHDTVYWYQQGPGQDPQFLISFYEKMQSDKGSIPDRFSAQQFSDYHSELNMSSLELGDSALYFCASSPDRDGEKLFFGSGTQLSVL.

Remarks on this clonotype: A much more abundant neighbour one base away suggests this may be a read error. The rearrangement uses TRBV5-1 and TRBJ2-1; 12 bases are shared with TRBD2. The CDR3 sequence is 16 residues long. Germline V gene lookup returns CDR1 SGHRS and CDR2 YFSETQ. The CDR3 here is CASSLGTSGKYSEQFF. The DNA for the CDR3 is TGCGCCAGCAGCTTGGGGACTAGCGGGAAGTACAGTGAGCAGTTCTTC.

As concerns this clonotype: A much larger clone differs by one base, so this may be a read error. The rearrangement links TRBV7-9 to TRBJ2-2; tentative D call: TRBD1 (6 bases). Germline CDR1 is SEHNR and CDR2 is FQNEAQ (reference sequence). The CDR3 covers 14 residues. CDR3 sequence (DNA): TGTACCAGCAGCTTACTACAGGGAACCGGGGAGCTGTTTTTT. It yields the protein CTSSLLQGTGELFF.

The CDR3 sequence: CASSVTATGEETQYF. CDR3 nucleotide sequence: TGTGCCAGCAGCGTGACGGCTACAGGGGAAGAGACCCAGTACTTC. The V and J genes are TRBV7-3 and TRBJ2-5, with 7 bases matching TRBD1. The germline gives CDR1 SGHTA, CDR2 FQGTGA. The V gene end was trimmed by 5 bases and the J gene end by 3 bases; junction bases not matched to a gene: 9. The CDR3 is made up of 15 amino acids.

This clonotype appeared many times. The CDR3 is CASRWDRGRELKANYGYTF. The DNA of the CDR3 is TGTGCCAGCAGGTGGGATCGCGGCCGGGAGCTTAAAGCTAACTATGGCTACACCTTC. This chain connects TRBV2 to TRBJ1-2; D gene uncertain. The V end lost 6 bases, the J end lost 0 bases, and 26 bases lay between the germline ends. Germline V lookup: CDR1 SNHLY, CDR2 FYNNEI. This CDR3 is 19 amino acids long.

Ten or more counts support this clonotype. CDR3 amino acids: CAISPFYGSGADTQYF. Here the CDR3 DNA reads TGTGCCATCAGCCCCTTTTACGGGAGCGGGGCAGATACGCAGTATTTT. The rearrangement joins TRBV10-3 to TRBJ2-3; TRBD2 aligns across 7 bases. With V trimmed by 6 bases and J by 4 bases, 13 bases remained unmatched. This CDR3 spans 16 amino acids. CDR1 ENHRY and CDR2 SYGVKD come from the germline V gene.

This clonotype was seen only a few times. This CDR3 is CATSSFSGSSGETQYF. The CDR3 region has the DNA TGTGCCACCAGCAGTTTTTCGGGGTCCTCGGGGGAGACCCAGTACTTC. The V and J genes are TRBV15 and TRBJ2-5; a weak D match, TRBD2 (5 bases). V shed 3 bases and J shed 5 bases, with 19 bases lying between them. Germline assignment: CDR1 LNHNV and CDR2 YYDKDF (reference sequence). The length of the CDR3 is 16 residues.